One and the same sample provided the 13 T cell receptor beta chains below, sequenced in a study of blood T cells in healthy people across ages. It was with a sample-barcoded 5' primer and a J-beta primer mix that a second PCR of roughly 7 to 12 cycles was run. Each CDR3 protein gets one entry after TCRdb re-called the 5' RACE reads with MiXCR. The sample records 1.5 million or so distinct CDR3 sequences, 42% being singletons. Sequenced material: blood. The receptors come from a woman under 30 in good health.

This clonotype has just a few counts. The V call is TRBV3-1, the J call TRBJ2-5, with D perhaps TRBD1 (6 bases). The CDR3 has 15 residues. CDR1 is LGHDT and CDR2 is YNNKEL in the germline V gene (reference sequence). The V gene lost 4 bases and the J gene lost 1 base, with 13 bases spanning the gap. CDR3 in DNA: TGTGCCAGCAGCCTCAGGGGCGGCAGCCAAGAGACCCAGTACTTC. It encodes CASSLRGGSQETQYF.

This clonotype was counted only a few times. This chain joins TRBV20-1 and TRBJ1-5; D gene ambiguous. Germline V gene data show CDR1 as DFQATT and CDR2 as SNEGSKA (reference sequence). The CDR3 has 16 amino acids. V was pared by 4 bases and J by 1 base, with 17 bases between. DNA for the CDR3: TGCAGTGCTACCGCCGACTGGAACCTCAGCAATCAGCCCCAGCATTTT. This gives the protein CSATADWNLSNQPQHF.

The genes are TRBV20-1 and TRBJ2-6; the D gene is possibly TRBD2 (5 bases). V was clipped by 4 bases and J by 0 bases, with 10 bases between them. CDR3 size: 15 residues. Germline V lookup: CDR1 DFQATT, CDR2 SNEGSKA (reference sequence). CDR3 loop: CSATQRISGANVLTF. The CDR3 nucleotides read TGCAGTGCTACCCAGCGGATCTCTGGGGCCAACGTCCTGACTTTC.

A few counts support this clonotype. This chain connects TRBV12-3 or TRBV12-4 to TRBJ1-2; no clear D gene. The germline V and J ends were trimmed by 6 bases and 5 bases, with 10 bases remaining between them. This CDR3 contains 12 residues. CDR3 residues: CASSSSTYGYTF. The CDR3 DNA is TGTGCCAGCAGCTCGTCCACTTATGGCTACACCTTC.

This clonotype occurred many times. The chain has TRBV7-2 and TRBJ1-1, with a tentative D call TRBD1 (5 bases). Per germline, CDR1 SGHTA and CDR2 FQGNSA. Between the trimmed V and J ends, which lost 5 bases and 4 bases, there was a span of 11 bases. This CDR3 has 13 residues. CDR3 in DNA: TGTGCCAGCAGCCTCCGGGGGAGCACTGAAGCTTTCTTT. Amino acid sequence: CASSLRGSTEAFF.

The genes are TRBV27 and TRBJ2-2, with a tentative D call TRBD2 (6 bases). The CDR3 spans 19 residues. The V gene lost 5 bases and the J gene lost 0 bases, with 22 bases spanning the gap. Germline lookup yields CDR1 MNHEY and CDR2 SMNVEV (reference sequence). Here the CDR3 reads CASSPDSWGSGPNTGELFF. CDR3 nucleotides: TGTGCCAGCAGTCCCGACTCGTGGGGTAGCGGCCCGAACACCGGGGAGCTGTTTTTT.

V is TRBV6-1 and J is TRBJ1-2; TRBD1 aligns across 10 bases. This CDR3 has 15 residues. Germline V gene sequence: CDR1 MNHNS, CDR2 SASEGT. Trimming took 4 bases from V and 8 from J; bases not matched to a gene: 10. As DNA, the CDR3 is TGTGCCAGCAGTGTCAGACAGGGGGCCAGTCCCGGCTACACCTTC. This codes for CASSVRQGASPGYTF.

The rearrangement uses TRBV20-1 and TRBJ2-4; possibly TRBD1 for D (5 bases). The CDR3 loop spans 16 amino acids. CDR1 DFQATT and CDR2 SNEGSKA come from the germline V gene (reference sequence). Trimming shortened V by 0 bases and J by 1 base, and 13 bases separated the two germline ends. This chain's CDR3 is CSARDRAPGAKNIQYF. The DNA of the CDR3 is TGCAGTGCTAGAGATAGGGCACCAGGGGCCAAAAACATTCAGTACTTC.

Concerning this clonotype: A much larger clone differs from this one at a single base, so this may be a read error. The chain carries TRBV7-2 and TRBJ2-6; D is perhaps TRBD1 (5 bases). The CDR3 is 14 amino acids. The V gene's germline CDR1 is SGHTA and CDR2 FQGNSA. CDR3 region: CASSFYSGADVLTF. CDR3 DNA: TGTGCCAGCAGCTTCTACTCTGGGGCCGACGTCCTGACTTTC.

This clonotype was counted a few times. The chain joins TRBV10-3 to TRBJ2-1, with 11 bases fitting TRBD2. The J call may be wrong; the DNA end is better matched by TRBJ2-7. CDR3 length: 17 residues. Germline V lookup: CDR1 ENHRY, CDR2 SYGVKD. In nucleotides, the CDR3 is TGTGCCATCAGTGATTTGACTAGCGGGACCTCCTACAATGAGCAGTACTTC. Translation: CAISDLTSGTSYNEQYF.

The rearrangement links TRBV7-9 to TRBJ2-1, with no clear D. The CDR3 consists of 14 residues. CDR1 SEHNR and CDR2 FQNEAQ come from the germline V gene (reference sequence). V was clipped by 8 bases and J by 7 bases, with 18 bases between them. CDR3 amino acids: CASGRGSPFNEQFF. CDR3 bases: TGTGCCAGCGGGCGTGGGTCTCCCTTTAATGAGCAGTTCTTC.

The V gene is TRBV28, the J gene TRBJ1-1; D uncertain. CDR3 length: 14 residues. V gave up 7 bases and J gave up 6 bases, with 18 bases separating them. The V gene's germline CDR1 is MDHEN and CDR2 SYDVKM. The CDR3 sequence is CASIGGPLRSEAFF. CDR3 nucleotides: TGTGCCAGCATCGGCGGGCCGTTGAGGTCTGAAGCTTTCTTT.

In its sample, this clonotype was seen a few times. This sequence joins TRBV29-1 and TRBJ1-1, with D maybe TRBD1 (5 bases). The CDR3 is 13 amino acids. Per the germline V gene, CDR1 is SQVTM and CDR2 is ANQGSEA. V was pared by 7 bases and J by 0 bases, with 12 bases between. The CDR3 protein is CSGRVTMNTEAFF. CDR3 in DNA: TGCAGCGGCAGGGTGACCATGAACACTGAAGCTTTCTTT.